This TCR beta chain was identified during a study of PD-1 blockade in classical Hodgkin lymphoma (dated by TCRdb to about 2020). About the investigation overall: Nivolumab dosing was 3 mg/kg intravenously every 2 weeks, continuing until either disease progression or unacceptable toxicity. The study used CyTOF and TCR beta sequencing to define a peripheral blood immune signature of response to PD-1 blockade in classical Hodgkin lymphoma.

The sample's time point label, decoded: cycle 2 day 1 (C2D1) of nivolumab. Relapse after autologous stem cell transplantation had occurred in all trial patients, and cohorts A, B and C were distinguished by prior brentuximab vedotin exposure. The trial cohort included 55 to 60 patients with relapsed/refractory classical Hodgkin lymphoma, and each patient had a best overall response of complete response, partial response or progressive disease. Trial patients were treated with single-agent nivolumab in the multi-cohort phase II CheckMate 205 trial. Best overall response was determined by an independent review committee according to the 2007 International Working Group response criteria. Trial PBMCs were collected just before the start of nivolumab (C1D1) and during therapy at cycle 2 day 1 and cycle 4 day 1. Peripheral blood was collected in 8 mL Vacutainer Cell Preparation Tubes, from which PBMCs were isolated by centrifugation and then cryopreserved.

Overall study outcomes, separate from this receptor: CD4+ but not CD8+ TCR diversity rose significantly by C4D1 (p=0.0027 vs p=0.16), most apparent in complete responders (p=0.02). Only a single clinical trial cohort was studied, and what caused the repertoire differences, possibly disease activity or prior therapy, remained undefined. Patients starting nivolumab less than 1 year after ASCT had lower diversity and were excluded from later analyses to avoid confounding by immune reconstitution. Newly diagnosed patients were reported to have lower baseline TCR diversity than healthy donors, and relapsed/refractory patients were reported to have lower baseline TCR diversity still. Trial patients achieving complete response had baseline diversity similar to newly diagnosed patients, whereas partial responders and progressors had significantly lower diversity.

With regard to this clone: The clone's antigen remains unknown. One base away there is no much larger clone; base qualities are not given.

The CDR3 runs 15 residues from the cysteine to the phenylalanine. Only the CDR3 region is kept as DNA, spanning 45 bases read in frame from base 1. V has 5 bases trimmed and J has 7 bases trimmed; junction bases matching no gene number 10. Sequences KGHSH (CDR1) and LQKENI (CDR2) are obtained from the germline V gene. The Qiagen DNeasy kit was used to extract genomic DNA both from unsorted PBMCs and from the negatively selected CD4+ and CD8+ fractions. TCR beta CDR3 regions were subjected to amplification by immunoSEQ multiplex PCR with primers that anneal to V and J segments. A synthetic immune receptor repertoire was used to minimize amplification bias, and any residual bias was removed computationally once sequencing was done. In the authors' own workflow: Custom Python scripts were used to quantify repertoire diversity as the Shannon entropy index. Unsorted, CD4+ and CD8+ repertoires were examined separately, except in combined analyses, for which CD4+ and CD8+ sequences were merged in silico. Clonal expansion was defined as a frequency increase of at least 2-fold after treatment compared with C1D1, and clones undetected at baseline were assigned a pseudocount of 0.5. Singleton clones were defined as clones with 0 or 1 copy at C1D1, and non-singleton clones were defined as clones with 2 or more copies. Clones expanded in unsorted samples were labelled as CD4+, CD8+ or unknown by matching protein sequences in sorted samples from the same patient. Diversity changes from C1D1 to C4D1 were tested in paired samples using Wilcoxon tests. What TCRdb holds here is the immuneACCESS table cut down to in-frame rearrangements. Part of the clones is not present; checked against another copy, under half of the missing clones reflect an unresolved V gene, and the others are unexplained. From that table come the V and J calls and clone size; the DNA was used to work out D and trimming. Recorded for this sample are 20,000 to 30,000 clones; about 74% of them occurred a single time. The top ten clonotypes cover about 8% of the sample.

The sequences come from peripheral blood mononuclear cells (PBMCs), collected before the second cycle of nivolumab. The chain is made from TRBV18 and TRBJ1-2, with 10 junctional bases fitting TRBD1. The sequence came from a human donor with classical Hodgkin lymphoma. The CDR3 protein: CASSTGTGADSGYTF. In nucleotide form, the sequence is TGTGCCAGCTCAACCGGGACAGGGGCGGACAGTGGCTACACCTTC.